This T cell receptor (beta chain) was found in a study of blood T cell repertoires in COVID-19. About the study: Sites across the United States, Italy and Spain contributed samples from acute and convalescent COVID-19. PBMCs, B-cell-depleted T cells, or T cells provided the cDNA or gDNA that made up the material.

The germline CDR1 and CDR2 sequences are SQVTM and ANQGSEA. Between the trimmed V and J ends, which lost 6 bases and 4 bases, there was a span of 16 bases. This CDR3 spans 14 amino acids. Per the original data handling: Estimation of nucleated cell counts relied on the amplification of reference gene primers. The method was immunoSEQ multiplex PCR; TCRdb's version includes in-frame clones alone and lacks a portion of them. V and J calls and clone size are given by that table; D and trimming were obtained from the DNA. The table records hundreds of thousands of clones, 80% to 90% of them present only once.

Sample: peripheral blood. This rearrangement joins TRBV29-1 to TRBJ2-1, with D tentatively TRBD2 (6 bases). This sequence originates from a man older than 75 with acute or convalescent COVID-19. The chain's CDR3 is CSVISRGNYNEQFF. In nucleotides, the CDR3 is TGCAGCGTCATATCTCGCGGGAATTACAATGAGCAGTTCTTC.